This T cell receptor beta chain was retrieved from a study of spatial heterogeneity in lung cancer. Via MiXCR, TCRdb re-called the 5' RACE reads, giving one row per CDR3 protein. The repertoire holds around 110,000 distinct CDR3 sequences, with 12% as singletons. V lost 8 bases and J lost 7, with 26 bases in between. The CDR3 spans 16 residues. CDR1 MDHEN and CDR2 SYDVKM come from the germline V gene. This sample's time point: blood at routine non-recurrence follow-up after resection. Whole RNA obtained from tumor, nontumor lung or frozen PBMC underwent sequencing without sorting. V gene TRBV28 combines with J gene TRBJ1-2; maybe TRBD1 (6 bases). The sequencing here drew on PBMCs, taken at follow-up. The clonotype was recovered from a male donor with early-stage non-small cell lung cancer. CDR3 bases: TGTGCCAGCCGAGATAGTAGCAGGGGTCGTGGATCTGGCTACACCTTC. Residues: CASRDSSRGRGSGYTF.